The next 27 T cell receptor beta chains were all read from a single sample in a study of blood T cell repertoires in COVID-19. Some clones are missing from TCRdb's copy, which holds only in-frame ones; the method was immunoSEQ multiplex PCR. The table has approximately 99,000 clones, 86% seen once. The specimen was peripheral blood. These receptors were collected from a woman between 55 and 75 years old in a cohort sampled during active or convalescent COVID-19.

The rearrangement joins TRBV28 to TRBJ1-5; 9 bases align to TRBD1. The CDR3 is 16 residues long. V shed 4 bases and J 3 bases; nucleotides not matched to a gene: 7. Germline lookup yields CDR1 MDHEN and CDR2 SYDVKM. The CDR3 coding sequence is TGTGCCAGCAGTTCTATCGGGACAGGGTACAATCAGCCCCAGCATTTT. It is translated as CASSSIGTGYNQPQHF.

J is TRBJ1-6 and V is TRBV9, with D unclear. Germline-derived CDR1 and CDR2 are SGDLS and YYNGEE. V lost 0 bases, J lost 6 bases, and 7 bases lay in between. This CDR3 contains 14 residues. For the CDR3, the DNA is TGTGCCAGCAGCGTAGGACTCATTAATTCACCCCTCCACTTT. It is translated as CASSVGLINSPLHF. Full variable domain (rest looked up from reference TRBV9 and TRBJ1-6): DSGVTQTPKHLITATGQRVTLRCSPRSGDLSVYWYQQSLDQGLQFLIQYYNGEERAKGNILERFSAQQFPDLHSELNLSSLELGDSALYFCASSVGLINSPLHFGNGTRLTVT.

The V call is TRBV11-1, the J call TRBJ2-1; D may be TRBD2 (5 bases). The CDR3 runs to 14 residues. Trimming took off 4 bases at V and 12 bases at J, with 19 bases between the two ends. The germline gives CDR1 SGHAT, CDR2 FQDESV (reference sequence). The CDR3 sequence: CASSYGSEYAGQFF. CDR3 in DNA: TGTGCCAGCAGCTACGGGTCGGAGTACGCGGGGCAGTTCTTC.

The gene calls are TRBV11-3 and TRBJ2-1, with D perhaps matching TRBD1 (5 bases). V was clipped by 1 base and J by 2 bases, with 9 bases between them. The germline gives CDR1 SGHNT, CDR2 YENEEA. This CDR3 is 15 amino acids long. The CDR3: CASSLGQGPYNEQFF. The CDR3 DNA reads TGTGCCAGCAGCTTAGGGCAGGGCCCCTACAATGAGCAGTTCTTC.

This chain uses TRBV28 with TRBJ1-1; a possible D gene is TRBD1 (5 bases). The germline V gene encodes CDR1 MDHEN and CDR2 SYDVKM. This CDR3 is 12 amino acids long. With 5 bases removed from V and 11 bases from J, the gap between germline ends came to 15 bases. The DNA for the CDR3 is TGTGCCAGCAGTCTGGGTCCTCAGGGTGCTTTCTTT. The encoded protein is CASSLGPQGAFF.

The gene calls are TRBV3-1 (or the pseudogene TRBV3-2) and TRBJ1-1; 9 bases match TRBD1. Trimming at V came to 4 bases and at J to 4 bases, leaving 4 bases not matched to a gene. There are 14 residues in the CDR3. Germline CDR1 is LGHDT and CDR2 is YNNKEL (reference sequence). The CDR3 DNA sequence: TGTGCCAGCAGCCGGACAGGGGATGGCACTGAAGCTTTCTTT. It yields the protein CASSRTGDGTEAFF.

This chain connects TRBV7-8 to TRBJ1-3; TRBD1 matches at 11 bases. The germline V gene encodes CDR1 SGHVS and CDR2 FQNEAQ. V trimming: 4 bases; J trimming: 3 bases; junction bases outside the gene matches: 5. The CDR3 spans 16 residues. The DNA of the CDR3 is TGTGCCAGCAGCTCCTTGGACAGGGGGCTTGGAAACACCATATATTTT. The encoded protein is CASSSLDRGLGNTIYF.

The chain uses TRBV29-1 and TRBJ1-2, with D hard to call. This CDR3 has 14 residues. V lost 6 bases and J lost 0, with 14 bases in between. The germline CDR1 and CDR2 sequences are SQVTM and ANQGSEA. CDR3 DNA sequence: TGCAGCGTCCTCGGACTGGGAGCTAACTATGGCTACACCTTC. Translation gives CSVLGLGANYGYTF.

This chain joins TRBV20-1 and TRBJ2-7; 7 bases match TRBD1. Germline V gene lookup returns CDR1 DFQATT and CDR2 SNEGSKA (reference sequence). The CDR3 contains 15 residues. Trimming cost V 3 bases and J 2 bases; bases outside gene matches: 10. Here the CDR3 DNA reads TGCAGTGCTAGTCGAGACGGGACAGATCCCTACGAGCAGTACTTC. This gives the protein CSASRDGTDPYEQYF.

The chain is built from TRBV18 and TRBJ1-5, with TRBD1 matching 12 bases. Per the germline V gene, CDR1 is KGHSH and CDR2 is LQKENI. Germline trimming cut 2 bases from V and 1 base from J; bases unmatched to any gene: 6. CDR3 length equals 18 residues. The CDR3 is CASSPTGQGAVSNQPQHF. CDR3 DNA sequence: TGTGCCAGCTCACCAACGGGACAGGGGGCGGTCAGCAATCAGCCCCAGCATTTT.

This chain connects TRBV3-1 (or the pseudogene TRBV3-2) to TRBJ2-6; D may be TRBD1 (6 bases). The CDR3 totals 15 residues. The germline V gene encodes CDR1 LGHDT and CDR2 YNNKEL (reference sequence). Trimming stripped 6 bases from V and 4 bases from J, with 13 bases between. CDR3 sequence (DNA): TGTGCCAGCAGTTCTTGGGGGCTCGGGGCCAACGTCCTGACTTTC. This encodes CASSSWGLGANVLTF.

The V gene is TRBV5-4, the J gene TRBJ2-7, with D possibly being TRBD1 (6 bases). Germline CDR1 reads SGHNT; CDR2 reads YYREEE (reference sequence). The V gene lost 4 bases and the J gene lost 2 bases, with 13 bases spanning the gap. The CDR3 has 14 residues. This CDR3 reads CASSPGQLPYEQYF. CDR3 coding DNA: TGTGCCAGCAGCCCCGGACAGCTTCCCTACGAGCAGTACTTC.

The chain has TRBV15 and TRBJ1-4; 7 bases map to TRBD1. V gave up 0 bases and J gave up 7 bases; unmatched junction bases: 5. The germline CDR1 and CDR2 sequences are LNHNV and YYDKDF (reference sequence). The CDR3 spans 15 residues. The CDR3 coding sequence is TGTGCCACCAGCAGAGACGCAGGGGGATCTGAAAAACTGTTTTTT. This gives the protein CATSRDAGGSEKLFF.

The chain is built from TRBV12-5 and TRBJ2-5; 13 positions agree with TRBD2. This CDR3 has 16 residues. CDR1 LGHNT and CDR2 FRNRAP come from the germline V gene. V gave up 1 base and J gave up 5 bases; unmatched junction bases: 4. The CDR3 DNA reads TGTGCTAGTGGTTTGGGGACTAGCGGGGGCGTGGAGACCCAGTACTTC. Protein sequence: CASGLGTSGGVETQYF.

CDR3 residues: CASSMGRVNTEAFF. The CDR3 bases are TGTGCCAGTAGTATGGGCAGGGTGAACACTGAAGCTTTCTTT. The chain couples TRBV19 to TRBJ1-1; the D gene is possibly TRBD1 (5 bases). The CDR3 spans 14 residues. Germline lookup yields CDR1 LNHDA and CDR2 SQIVND (reference sequence). Trimming shortened V by 3 bases and J by 0 bases, and 8 bases separated the two germline ends.

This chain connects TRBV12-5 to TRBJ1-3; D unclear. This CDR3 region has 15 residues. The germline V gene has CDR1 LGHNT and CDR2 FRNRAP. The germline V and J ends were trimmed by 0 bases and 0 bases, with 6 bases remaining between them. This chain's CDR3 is CASGLVRVSGNTIYF. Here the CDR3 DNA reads TGTGCTAGTGGTTTGGTCCGGGTCTCTGGAAACACCATATATTTT. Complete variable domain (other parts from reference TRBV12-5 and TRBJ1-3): DARVTQTPRHKVTEMGQEVTMRCQPILGHNTVFWYRQTMMQGLELLAYFRNRAPLDDSGMPKDRFSAEMPDATLATLKIQPSEPRDSAVYFCASGLVRVSGNTIYFGEGSWLTVV.

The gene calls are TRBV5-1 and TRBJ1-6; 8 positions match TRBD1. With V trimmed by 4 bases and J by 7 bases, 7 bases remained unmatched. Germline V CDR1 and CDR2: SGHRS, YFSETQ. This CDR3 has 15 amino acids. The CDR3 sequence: CASSLDRVMNSPLHF. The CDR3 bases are TGCGCCAGCAGCCTGGACAGGGTAATGAATTCACCCCTCCACTTT.

CDR3 protein: CASSPSPGGISEQFF. CDR3 bases: TGTGCCAGCAGCCCCAGTCCAGGGGGTATCAGTGAGCAGTTCTTC. The gene calls are TRBV6-5 and TRBJ2-1, with 7 positions matching TRBD1. J lost 9 bases, V lost 6 bases, and 14 bases had no gene match. The CDR3 is made up of 15 amino acids. The germline V gene has CDR1 MNHEY and CDR2 SVGAGI.

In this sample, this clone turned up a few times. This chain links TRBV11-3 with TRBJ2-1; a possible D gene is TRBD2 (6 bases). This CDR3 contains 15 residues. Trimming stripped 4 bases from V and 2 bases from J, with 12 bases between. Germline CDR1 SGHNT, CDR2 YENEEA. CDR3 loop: CASSSSGLTYNEQFF. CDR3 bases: TGTGCCAGCAGCTCCAGCGGGCTCACCTACAATGAGCAGTTCTTC.

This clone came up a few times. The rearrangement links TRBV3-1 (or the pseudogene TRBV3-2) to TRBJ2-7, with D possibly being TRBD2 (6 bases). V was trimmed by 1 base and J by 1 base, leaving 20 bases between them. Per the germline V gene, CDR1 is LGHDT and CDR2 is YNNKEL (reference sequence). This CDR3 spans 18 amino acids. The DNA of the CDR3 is TGTGCCAGCAGCCAAGTAGGGGCGGGGTTGGTTGGGTCCTACGAGCAGTACTTC. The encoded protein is CASSQVGAGLVGSYEQYF.

This CDR3 reads CASSFISGGGLFF. The CDR3 nucleotides are TGTGCCAGCAGTTTTATTAGCGGGGGAGGGTTGTTTTTT. The chain employs TRBV27 and TRBJ2-2; 9 bases agree with TRBD2. Germline CDR1 reads MNHEY; CDR2 reads SMNVEV (reference sequence). Trimming cost V 3 bases and J 15 bases; bases outside gene matches: 8. This CDR3 is 13 amino acids long.

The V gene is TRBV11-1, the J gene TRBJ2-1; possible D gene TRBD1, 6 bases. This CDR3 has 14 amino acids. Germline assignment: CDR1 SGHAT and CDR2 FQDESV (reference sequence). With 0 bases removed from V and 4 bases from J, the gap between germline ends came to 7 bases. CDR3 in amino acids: CASSLAGAYNEQFF. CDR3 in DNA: TGTGCCAGCAGCTTAGCGGGGGCTTACAATGAGCAGTTCTTC.

CDR3 nucleotide sequence: TGTGCCAGCAGCTCCTTCGGACAAAATCCAAACACCATATATTTT. Translation: CASSSFGQNPNTIYF. The chain combines TRBV5-4 with TRBJ1-3, with a tentative D call TRBD1 (5 bases). This CDR3 has 15 amino acids. V was cut by 3 bases and J by 6 bases, with 16 bases left in between. Per the germline V gene, CDR1 is SGHNT and CDR2 is YYREEE (reference sequence).

The CDR3, as DNA: TGTGCCACCAGTGGAGCAACTAATGAAAAACTGTTTTTT. Residues: CATSGATNEKLFF. The gene calls are TRBV15 and TRBJ1-4, with D unclear. There are 13 residues in the CDR3. The ends were cut back, 6 bases at V and 0 bases at J, with 5 bases in the middle. Germline CDR1 LNHNV, CDR2 YYDKDF (reference sequence).

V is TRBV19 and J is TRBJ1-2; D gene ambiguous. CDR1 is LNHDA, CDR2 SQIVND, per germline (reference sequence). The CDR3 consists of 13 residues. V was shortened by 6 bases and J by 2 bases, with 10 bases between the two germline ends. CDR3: CASSPEGNYGYTF. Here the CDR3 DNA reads TGTGCCAGTAGCCCGGAGGGAAACTATGGCTACACCTTC.

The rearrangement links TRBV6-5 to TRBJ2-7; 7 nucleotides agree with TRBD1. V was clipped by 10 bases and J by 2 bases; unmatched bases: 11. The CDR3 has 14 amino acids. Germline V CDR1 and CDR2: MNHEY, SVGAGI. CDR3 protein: CATHADRAPYEQYF. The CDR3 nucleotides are TGTGCCACACATGCTGACAGGGCCCCCTACGAGCAGTACTTC.

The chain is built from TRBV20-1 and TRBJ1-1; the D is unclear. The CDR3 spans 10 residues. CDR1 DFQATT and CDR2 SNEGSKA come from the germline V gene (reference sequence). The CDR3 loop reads CRARGTEAFF. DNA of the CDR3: TGCAGGGCACGAGGAACTGAAGCTTTCTTT.